This TCR beta chain was obtained from a study of T-cell memory formation after mild COVID-19. TCRdb re-derived calls from the 5' RACE reads in MiXCR, one entry per CDR3 protein. The table has about 350,000 distinct CDR3 sequences, over 13% seen once; the top ten hold around 22%. General study results and limits: Confirmation of SARS-CoV-2 specificity was lacking for second-wave clones peaking day 37. Researchers report contracting CD4+ clones mostly in CM and EM, with CD8+ clones in EMRA.

This clonotype was observed a few times. Its antigen is not known. Sequencing was performed on PBMCs or a T cell subset sorted from them (not recorded which). This receptor was identified in a man aged 18 to 29 who had mild COVID-19 (a few samples of this study predate the infection). Cell type and time point are not known.

CDR3 nucleotide sequence: TGCAGTGCTAGAGTAGGGTACCCTTCACCCCTCCACTTT. Protein: CSARVGYPSPLHF. The chain has TRBV20-1 and TRBJ1-6; no clear D. The V end lost 1 base, the J end lost 9 bases, and 10 bases lay between the germline ends. This CDR3 has 13 residues. Germline CDR1 is DFQATT and CDR2 is SNEGSKA (reference sequence).